What follows is one T cell receptor beta chain and its context. Its antigen remains unidentified. This sample was taken from a study of cytomegalovirus exposure and HLA in healthy donors. Study observations and caveats: Later examination showed HLA-associated TCR beta chains had greater clonal expansion than equally common others. TCR beta V segments were, for the most part, productive about 87% or about 30% of the time in an earlier analysis. The authors enumerated under 200 TCR beta chains as linked to cytomegalovirus. Sequencing likely caused a cluster of highly shared sequence variants.

PCR involved 60 Vbeta and 13 Jbeta primers. The protocol was immunoSEQ multiplex PCR, while the TCRdb copy is restricted to in-frame clones and leaves out a portion. The sample shows about 44,000 clones, about nine tenths of them seen only once. CDR3 length: 17 residues. After removal of 0 bases from V and 10 bases from J, the junction contained 15 bases not matched to a gene. The germline V gene encodes CDR1 MNHNS and CDR2 SASEGT. J is TRBJ2-1 and V is TRBV6-1, with TRBD2 matching over 7 bases. The receptor was derived from a woman in her thirties or forties in good health and CMV-seropositive. Sequencing was carried out using PBMCs. CDR3 coding DNA: TGTGCCAGCAGTGAAGCCGGGGGGTGGACGGGTCAAACGGAGCAGTTCTTC. It is translated as CASSEAGGWTGQTEQFF.